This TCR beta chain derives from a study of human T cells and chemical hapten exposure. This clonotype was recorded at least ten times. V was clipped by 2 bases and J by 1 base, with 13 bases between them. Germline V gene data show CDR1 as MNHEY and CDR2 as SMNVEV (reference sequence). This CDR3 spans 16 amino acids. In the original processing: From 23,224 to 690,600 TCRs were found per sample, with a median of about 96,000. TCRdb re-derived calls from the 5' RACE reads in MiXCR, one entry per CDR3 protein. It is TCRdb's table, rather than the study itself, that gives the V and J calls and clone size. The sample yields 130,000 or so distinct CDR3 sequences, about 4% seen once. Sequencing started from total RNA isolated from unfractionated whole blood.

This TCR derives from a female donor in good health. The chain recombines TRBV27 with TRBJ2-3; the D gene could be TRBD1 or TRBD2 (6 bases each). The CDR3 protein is CASSLGPGARTDTQYF. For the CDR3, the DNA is TGTGCCAGCAGTTTAGGTCCGGGGGCCCGCACAGATACGCAGTATTTT.